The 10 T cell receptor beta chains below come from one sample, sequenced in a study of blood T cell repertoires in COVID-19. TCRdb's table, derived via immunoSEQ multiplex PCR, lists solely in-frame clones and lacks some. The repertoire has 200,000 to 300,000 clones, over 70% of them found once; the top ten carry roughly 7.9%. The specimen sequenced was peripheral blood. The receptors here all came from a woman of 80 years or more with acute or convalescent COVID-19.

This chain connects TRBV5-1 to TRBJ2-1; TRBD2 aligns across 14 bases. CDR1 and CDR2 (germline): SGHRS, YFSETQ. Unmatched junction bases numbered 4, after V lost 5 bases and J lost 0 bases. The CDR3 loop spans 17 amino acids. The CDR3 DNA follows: TGCGCCAGCAGTTTTGGGACTAGCGGGAGCTCCTACAATGAGCAGTTCTTC. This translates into CASSFGTSGSSYNEQFF.

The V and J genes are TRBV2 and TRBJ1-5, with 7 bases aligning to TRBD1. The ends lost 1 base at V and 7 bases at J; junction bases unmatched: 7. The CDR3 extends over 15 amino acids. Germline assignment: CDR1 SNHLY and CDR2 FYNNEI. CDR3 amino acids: CASSEGNRGKQPQHF. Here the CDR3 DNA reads TGTGCCAGCAGTGAAGGTAACAGGGGAAAACAGCCCCAGCATTTT.

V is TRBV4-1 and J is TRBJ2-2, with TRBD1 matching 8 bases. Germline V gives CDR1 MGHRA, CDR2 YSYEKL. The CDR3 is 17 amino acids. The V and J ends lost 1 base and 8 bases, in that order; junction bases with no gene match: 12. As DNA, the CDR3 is TGCGCCAGCAGCCAAGGGGCAGGACAGGGTCTATCGGGGGAGCTGTTTTTT. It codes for CASSQGAGQGLSGELFF.

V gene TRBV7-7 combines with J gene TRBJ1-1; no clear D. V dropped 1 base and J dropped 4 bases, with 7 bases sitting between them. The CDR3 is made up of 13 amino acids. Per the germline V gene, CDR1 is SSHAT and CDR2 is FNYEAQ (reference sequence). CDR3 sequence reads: CASSLEFGTEAFF. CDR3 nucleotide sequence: TGTGCCAGCAGCTTAGAATTCGGCACTGAAGCTTTCTTT.

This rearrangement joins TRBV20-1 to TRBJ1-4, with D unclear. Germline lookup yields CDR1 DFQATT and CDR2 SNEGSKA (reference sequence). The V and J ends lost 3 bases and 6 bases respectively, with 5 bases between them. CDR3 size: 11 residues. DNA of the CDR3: TGCAGTGCTAGTGTCGATGAAAAACTGTTTTTT. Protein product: CSASVDEKLFF.

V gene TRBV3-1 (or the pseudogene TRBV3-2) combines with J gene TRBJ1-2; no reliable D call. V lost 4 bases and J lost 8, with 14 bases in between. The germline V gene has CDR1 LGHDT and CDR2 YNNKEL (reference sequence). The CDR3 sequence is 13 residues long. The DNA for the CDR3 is TGTGCCAGCAGCCGCGGGTTGGTGAGCGGCTACACCTTC. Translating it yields CASSRGLVSGYTF.

The CDR3 sequence: CASSSWTSGRLADTQYF. DNA for the CDR3: TGTGCCAGCAGCTCTTGGACTAGCGGGAGGCTCGCAGATACGCAGTATTTT. The rearrangement links TRBV7-9 to TRBJ2-3; 14 bases map to TRBD2. The CDR3 is 17 amino acids. The ends lost 4 bases at V and 4 bases at J; junction bases unmatched: 7. Looked up from germline, CDR1 is SEHNR and CDR2 is FQNEAQ (reference sequence).

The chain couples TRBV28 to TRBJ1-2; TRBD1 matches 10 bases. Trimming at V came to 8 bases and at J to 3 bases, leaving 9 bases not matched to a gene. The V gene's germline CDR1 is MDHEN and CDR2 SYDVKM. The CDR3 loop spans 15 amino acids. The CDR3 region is CASGRQGARDYGYTF. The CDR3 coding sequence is TGTGCCAGCGGCCGACAGGGGGCGCGGGACTATGGCTACACCTTC.

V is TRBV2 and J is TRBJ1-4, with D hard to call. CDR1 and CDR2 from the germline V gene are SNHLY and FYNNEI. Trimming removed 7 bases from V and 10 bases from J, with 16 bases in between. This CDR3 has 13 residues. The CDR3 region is CASTKEAVVKLFF. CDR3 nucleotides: TGTGCCAGCACTAAAGAGGCGGTTGTAAAACTGTTTTTT.

CDR3 sequence: CASSQLIQGNEAFF. Written as DNA, the CDR3 is TGTGCCAGCAGCCAACTAATACAGGGGAATGAAGCTTTCTTT. The V call is TRBV16, the J call TRBJ1-1; 7 bases are a match to TRBD1. CDR1 and CDR2 from the germline V gene are KGHSY and FQNENV. V was pared by 2 bases and J by 7 bases, with 7 bases of the junction left unmatched. CDR3 length equals 14 residues. Full variable domain (remainder filled in from reference TRBV16 and TRBJ1-1): GEEVAQTPKHLVRGEGQKAKLYCAPIKGHSYVFWYQQVLKNEFKFLISFQNENVFDETGMPKERFSAKCLPNSPCSLEIQATKLEDSAVYFCASSQLIQGNEAFFGQGTRLTVV.